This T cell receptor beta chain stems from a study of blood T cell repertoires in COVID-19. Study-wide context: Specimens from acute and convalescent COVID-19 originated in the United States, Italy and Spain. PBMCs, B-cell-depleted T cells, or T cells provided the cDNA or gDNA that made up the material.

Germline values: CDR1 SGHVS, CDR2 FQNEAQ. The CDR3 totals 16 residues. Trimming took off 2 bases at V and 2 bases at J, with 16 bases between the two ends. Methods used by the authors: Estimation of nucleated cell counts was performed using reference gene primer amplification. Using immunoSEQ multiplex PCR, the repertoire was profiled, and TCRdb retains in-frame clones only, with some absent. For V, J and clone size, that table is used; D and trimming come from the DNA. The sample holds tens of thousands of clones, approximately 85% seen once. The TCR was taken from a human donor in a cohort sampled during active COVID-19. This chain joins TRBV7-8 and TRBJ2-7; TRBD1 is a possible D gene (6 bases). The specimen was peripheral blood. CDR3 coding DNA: TGTGCCAGCAGCTTATGGGGCAGGGGATTCGCCTACGAGCAGTACTTC. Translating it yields CASSLWGRGFAYEQYF.